This TCR beta chain was sequenced in a study of cytomegalovirus exposure and HLA in healthy donors (dated by TCRdb to about 2017). At the level of the whole study: According to an earlier analysis of several hundred of the donors, about 180 million T cells yielded approximately 120 million unique TCR beta sequences and roughly 280 Gb of sequence data. An early release covering roughly 580 HLA-typed donors comprised around 300 gigabases of sequencing data and 65 million to 100 million unique TCR sequences. The genetic ancestry cluster associated with self-reported Caucasian donors included 81% of the approximately 400 genotyped donors. The study aimed to test whether cataloging public T cell receptors could reveal signatures of past pathogen exposure. The T cell repertoires of 666 subjects were profiled by immunosequencing and related to cytomegalovirus serostatus. In addition to the first cohort of 666 subjects, a separate validation cohort of 120 different subjects was used. The study combined high-throughput TCR immunosequencing, statistical association of individual TCRs with disease status, and machine learning to predict cytomegalovirus infection status. A later analysis re-analyzed previously published TCR beta repertoires from hundreds of donors and added high-resolution HLA genotyping to study TCR occurrence patterns. Rather than using new phenotypic data, the later analysis identified candidate immune exposures from TCR beta sequences and from how often those sequences occurred across donors. An earlier analysis of 587 of the donors used high-throughput TCR beta sequencing to judge whether each TCR beta V gene segment behaved as functional or pseudogenic. Alongside the repertoire data, information on donor age, sex, ethnicity and CMV serostatus was compiled. A later genetic analysis used genome-wide SNP genotypes for about 65% of the 666 donors, treating that subset as a discovery cohort. Every repertoire in the discovery cohort had been generated on one and the same sequencing platform. HLA typing covered class I and class II loci at four-digit resolution. Typing coverage differed by locus: A, B, C, DRB1 and DQB1 were typed in roughly 629-630 donors, DQA1 in 500 to 550, DPA1 in nearly 610, and DPB1 in around 440. Roughly 5 DR-DQ haplotypes were handled as single units for association and clustering because linkage in the cohort was strong. On average, roughly 240,000 unique TCR beta nucleotide sequences were sequenced per donor among a few hundred genotyped donors of the cohort, with 15% to 20% of those sequences being non-productive.

The protocol used for the library was the immunoSEQ multiplex PCR assay. A mixture of 60 forward primers for TCR Vbeta segments and 13 reverse primers for TCR Jbeta segments was used in the multiplex PCR. Amplification of the CDR3 region of rearranged TCR beta genes was performed with a multiplex PCR assay on genomic DNA. The Illumina HiSeq System was used to sequence the amplified TCR beta libraries as 87-base-pair reads. On the authors' methods: A later analysis counted about 76 million unique TCR beta chains across the 500 to 850 repertoires, and roughly 10 million of these chains were shared by at least two donors. To remove PCR and sequencing errors, raw reads were error-corrected and collapsed into unique sequences using a nearest-neighbor algorithm that merged closely related sequences. To assign V, D and J gene segments, CDR3 sequences were aligned to IMGT reference sequences. For a sequence to be retained, a match of at least six nucleotides to both a V gene segment and a J gene segment was required. A rearrangement was called productive if the CDR3 had no stop codons and remained in frame with V and J, and every other rearrangement was called non-productive. Following IMGT convention, CDR3 was defined as the stretch from the second conserved V-encoded cysteine to the conserved J-encoded phenylalanine. The earlier analysis of 587 of the donors excluded sequences that lacked an unambiguous match to a single V gene segment. In an earlier analysis of roughly 600 of the donors, a V segment was called functional when productive rearrangements were above 56.7%, and segregating when the standard deviation between donors exceeded 5%. A statistical classification framework was built for diagnosing cytomegalovirus status from the catalog of TCR beta chain sequences. In a later analysis, TCR nucleotide sequences were compared against IMGT/GENE-DB human TR gene sequences so that V and J genes could be assigned. A later analysis assigned CDR3 sequences and most-parsimonious VDJ recombination scenarios with the TCRdist pipeline. A later analysis defined each TCR beta chain by its CDR3 amino acid sequence plus V-gene family, and excluded reads lacking a unique V-gene family. To address suspected cross-contamination and a sequencing artifact, a later analysis removed 450 to 700 highly shared, low-generation-probability nucleotide sequences. In a later analysis, a clonal expansion index was calculated for each public chain from normalized within-repertoire ranks of inferred template counts. In a later analysis, generation probabilities were computed with a VDJ recombination model fitted to out-of-frame rearrangements, and the resulting probabilities were checked against IGoR. In a later analysis, hypergeometric tests were used to score TCR-TCR, TCR-HLA and TCR-CMV co-occurrence, with a repertoire-size bias correction applied to TCR pairs. In a later analysis, false discovery rates were estimated by permuting HLA or CMV assignments 20 times. In a later analysis, co-occurring TCRs were grouped using DBSCAN, with TCRdist sequence similarity added in when clustering inside HLA-allele-positive subsets. Repertoires with fewer than 30,000 or more than 120,000 public chains were left out of co-occurrence clustering, as were five repertoires with anomalous nucleotide sharing. This is the immuneACCESS table as TCRdb keeps it, with only in-frame sequences that have V and J called. A part of the clones is gone; compared with another copy, unresolved V genes explain less than half, and the rest is unexplained. V and J calls and clone size are those listed in that table; D and trimming were worked out from the DNA. In this sample the table shows over 100,000 clones, around 60% of which occur a single time. The ten top clones hold around 4.8% of the sample.

A word on this clone: Its antigen specificity is not known. Qualities for individual bases were not recorded, and no much larger clone is one base off.

What the work shows at the level of the full study, not this receptor alone: According to a later analysis, TCR association rates differed among HLA loci, with DRB1 alleles showing the most associated TCRs and HLA-C alleles showing the fewest. HLA typing was unavailable for some donors at each locus, so association tests used only the typed subset. The classifier was reported to diagnose cytomegalovirus status with high specificity and sensitivity in both the original and validation cohorts. According to a later analysis, most CMV-associated TCR beta chains appeared to be HLA-restricted, and the HLA associations seemed to be driven largely by CMV exposure. In the study, about 150 TCR beta chains were listed as associated with cytomegalovirus. A further reported finding was that TCR beta sequences accurately predicted the HLA-A and HLA-B alleles for most subjects in the first cohort. In a later genetic analysis, a missense DCLRE1C variant was associated with V-gene and J-gene trimming of TCR beta chains, and the association was replicated in an independent cohort. Assigning TCR associations to individual alleles was difficult when HLA alleles, especially DR and DQ, strongly co-occurred. Because counts were too low, some 17 rarely observed V segments, including chromosome 9 orphons, were left out of the earlier analysis of 500 to 650 of the donors. A later analysis reported that several top co-occurrence clusters appeared linked to parvovirus B19, influenza, CMV and Epstein-Barr virus. A few of the identified cytomegalovirus-associated TCR beta chains were confirmed in vitro to be specific for cytomegalovirus antigens. According to a later genetic analysis, donors in an Asian-associated ancestry cluster had fewer N-insertions in productive TCRs than the approximately 700-donor mean. A cluster of highly shared sequence variants was judged likely to be a technical artifact of the sequencing pipeline. Presence/absence analyses assumed roughly uniform sequencing depth across donors, an assumption that may not hold. Most TCR sequences were seen in very few donors, while some public TCRs were found in many individuals. Correlated functional status among segregating V segments might reflect linkage disequilibrium, but an unknown experimental factor could not be ruled out. An earlier analysis of 587 of the donors showed that most TCR beta V segments appeared in productive rearrangements either about 87% or about 30% of the time, which broadly matched IMGT annotations. A later analysis found that HLA-associated TCR beta chains were more clonally expanded and had lower generation probabilities than equally common non-associated chains. In a later analysis, around 17,000 TCR beta sequences were associated with specific HLA alleles at a false discovery rate of 0.05. CMV serostatus was the only immune exposure information available for the cohort. In this cohort, only TCR beta chains were sequenced, and detectable features were limited by the absence of alpha or paired-chain data. According to the authors, the approach could potentially be generalized to other disease states and immunological phenotypes. The 87-base-pair reads could not distinguish some IMGT-functional V segments, including TRBV6-2 and TRBV6-3, so those segments were excluded.

The cysteine opens and the phenylalanine closes a CDR3 of 15 amino acids. Only the CDR3 DNA stays, 45 bases, in frame from base 1. The germline V and J ends show losses of 8 bases and 2 bases respectively, and no gene match explains 9 bases of the junction. The germline V gene (reference sequence) supplies CDR1 LNHNV and CDR2 YYDKDF. The cohort comprised around 700 healthy bone marrow donors. At the time of sampling, every cohort member was nominally healthy, though immune exposures that went unrecorded were likely present. CMV serostatus was recorded as positive for about 310 and negative for about 50% of the roughly 670 cohort members, whereas no CMV serostatus was recorded for the donor in question. A peripheral blood sample was collected from each donor, and TCR beta sequencing was performed on peripheral blood mononuclear cells. The Qiagen DNeasy Blood Extraction Kit was used to extract genomic DNA from the blood cell samples.

Sequencing used PBMCs. The rearranged chain carries TRBV15 and TRBJ2-3, with 8 bases aligning to TRBD1. The TCR originated in a human donor in good health. The CDR3 is CATYRGYGSTDTQYF. The nucleotide sequence is TGTGCCACCTACAGGGGGTATGGTTCCACAGATACGCAGTATTTT.